This TCR beta chain was obtained from a study of blood T cell repertoires in COVID-19 (dated by TCRdb to the early 2020s). About the full investigation: Collaborator samples came from the United States, Italy and Spain and covered acute and convalescent phases of COVID-19. The prospective study material was composed of cDNA or gDNA derived from T cells, B-cell-depleted T cells, or PBMCs. The dataset comprised deeply sampled blood TCRbeta repertoires from subjects exposed to, actively infected with, or recovered from COVID-19. The repertoires were released in a freely available public database meant as a resource for research on the immune response to SARS-CoV-2. Samples were obtained from the ongoing ImmuneRACE study (first 160 participants) and from 1,000 to 1,500 subjects provided by 6 global collaborators. Nearly every sample came with metadata listing a de-identified subject ID, COVID-19 status, age in years and sex. Where available, HLA class I and class II types were obtained from metadata supplied by the sample provider rather than from assay-based typing. General findings and caveats noted by the study authors: The quantity of clinical and demographic metadata differed by source and by participant and was supplied without curation.

Each collaborating institution followed its own protocols to collect whole blood in K2EDTA tubes. For TCRbeta analysis, collaborators shipped samples as frozen whole blood, isolated PBMCs, or DNA extracted from either of those sample types. In regard to this clone: Its recognized antigen is unknown. Per-base qualities were not stored, and no clone one base away is much larger.

TCRbeta CDR3 regions were amplified from genomic DNA using the immunoSEQ Assay, a bias-controlled multiplex PCR. As for the original processing: Nucleated cell counts per sample were estimated from amplification of reference gene primers within the assay. To quantify the absolute abundance of each unique TCRbeta CDR3 rearrangement, sequence reads were collapsed and filtered. For each sample, productive Simpson clonality was calculated by taking the square root of Simpson's diversity index across productive rearrangements. What TCRdb holds here is the immuneACCESS table cut down to in-frame rearrangements. Part of the clones is not present; checked against another copy, under half of the missing clones reflect an unresolved V gene, and the others are unexplained. V and J calls and clone size are as listed in that table; D and trimming were resolved from the DNA. The table for this sample lists about 22,000 clones; about 83% of them were counted only once. The ten largest clones capture around 48% of the sample.

Sequences GTSNPN (CDR1) and SVGIG (CDR2) are obtained from the germline V gene (reference sequence). V trim: 3 bases; J trim: 15 bases; unmatched bases: 18. The CDR3 holds 15 amino acids from the cysteine to the phenylalanine. Only CDR3 DNA remains: 45 bases, in frame from the first base. This receptor was identified in a man between 65 and 80 years old with acute or convalescent COVID-19. Sequencing input: peripheral blood. The chain is assembled from TRBV30 and TRBJ2-1, with TRBD1 identical over 9 junction bases. The base sequence is TGTGCCTGGAGCAGGGGACAGGGAACGGTGGGGGTACGGTTCTTC. This yields the protein CAWSRGQGTVGVRFF.